This TCR beta chain is from a study of shared clonotypes between healthy human individuals. Overall study results and limits: It was observed that roughly 5.5% of naive CD4 clonotypes were shared across several donors.

Germline V lookup: CDR1 SEHNR, CDR2 FQNEAQ (reference sequence). This CDR3 region has 12 residues. V lost 4 bases and J lost 3, with 5 bases in between. A deep-level run was used for the assay. Sequenced by immunoSEQ multiplex PCR; TCRdb stores in-frame clones only, minus some. Of 2 million to 3 million clones listed, 85% to 95% are singletons. There were only Caucasian adults among the donors, and all lived in Nashville, Tennessee. The CD4+ fraction was divided into a CD45RA+ naive subset and a CD45RA-negative memory subset. Note on this clone: Its antigen is not known.

Sequences were obtained from naive CD4+ T cells sorted from blood. As to subset: CD45RA+ positively selected. The receptor's source is a man between 18 and 29 years old in good health. This chain uses TRBV7-9 with TRBJ2-3; D not certain. The CDR3 loop is CASSYETDTQYF. The CDR3 DNA follows: TGTGCCAGCAGCTACGAAACAGATACGCAGTATTTT.